The 6 T cell receptor beta chains below were found in one sample sequenced in a study of blood T cell repertoires in COVID-19. Data came from immunoSEQ multiplex PCR; TCRdb stores just in-frame clones and leaves some out. The repertoire has 240,000 or so clones, nearly 90% of them found once; the top ten carry approximately 0.8%. Input material: peripheral blood. These receptors were obtained from a woman aged 25 to 39 with acute or convalescent COVID-19.

V usage is TRBV7-2 and J usage is TRBJ1-5, with TRBD1 matching 8 bases. The germline V gene encodes CDR1 SGHTA and CDR2 FQGNSA. The trim removed 4 bases at V and 5 bases at J, leaving 4 bases unmatched. This CDR3 is built from 14 residues. DNA for the CDR3: TGTGCCAGCAGCTCCCCAGGGGGCGATCAGCCCCAGCATTTT. Translated, it gives CASSSPGGDQPQHF. Supplemented by reference TRBV7-2 and TRBJ1-5, the full variable domain reads GAGVSQSPSNKVTEKGKDVELRCDPISGHTALYWYRQSLGQGLEFLIYFQGNSAPDKSGLPSDRFSAERTGGSVSTLTIQRTQQEDSAVYLCASSSPGGDQPQHFGDGTRLSIL.

The gene calls are TRBV7-2 and TRBJ2-7, with a tentative D call TRBD1 (6 bases). V was clipped by 4 bases and J by 1 base, with 14 bases between them. The CDR3 contains 15 residues. Germline CDR1 is SGHTA and CDR2 is FQGNSA. This CDR3 reads CASSSRPGASYEQYF. The CDR3, as DNA: TGTGCCAGCAGCTCGAGACCAGGGGCTTCCTACGAGCAGTACTTC. Filled out from reference TRBV7-2 and TRBJ2-7, the complete variable domain reads GAGVSQSPSNKVTEKGKDVELRCDPISGHTALYWYRQSLGQGLEFLIYFQGNSAPDKSGLPSDRFSAERTGGSVSTLTIQRTQQEDSAVYLCASSSRPGASYEQYFGPGTRLTVT.

The chain has TRBV7-9 and TRBJ2-2; 8 positions agree with TRBD1. CDR1 and CDR2 from the germline V gene are SEHNR and FQNEAQ (reference sequence). The ends lost 3 bases at V and 3 bases at J; junction bases unmatched: 6. This CDR3 spans 16 amino acids. The CDR3 protein is CASSFPGQAYTGELFF. CDR3 nucleotide sequence: TGTGCCAGCAGCTTTCCGGGACAGGCCTACACCGGGGAGCTGTTTTTT.

The chain is built from TRBV7-3 and TRBJ2-2; D unresolved. Germline V lookup: CDR1 SGHTA, CDR2 FQGTGA. The CDR3 is 16 amino acids. The V end was cut by 3 bases, the J end by 7 bases, with 18 bases between. The CDR3 bases are TGTGCCAGCAGCTTGAGTTTGGGTTCCACGGGCGGGGAGCTGTTTTTT. It specifies CASSLSLGSTGGELFF. The complete variable domain, with remaining parts taken from reference TRBV7-3 and TRBJ2-2, reads GAGVSQTPSNKVTEKGKYVELRCDPISGHTALYWYRQSLGQGPEFLIYFQGTGAADDSGLPNDRFFAVRPEGSVSTLKIQRTERGDSAVYLCASSLSLGSTGGELFFGEGSRLTVL.

The rearrangement links TRBV11-2 to TRBJ2-7; the D is unclear. The germline CDR1 and CDR2 sequences are SGHAT and FQNNGV. The CDR3 spans 15 residues. The V and J ends lost 4 bases and 0 bases respectively, with 13 bases between them. The CDR3 protein is CASSSIMRPSYEQYF. CDR3 DNA: TGTGCCAGCAGCTCCATAATGCGGCCCTCCTACGAGCAGTACTTC.

This CDR3 is CASSVTRYNEQFF. In nucleotides, the CDR3 is TGTGCCAGCAGTGTTACCAGGTACAATGAGCAGTTCTTC. The chain is built from TRBV2 and TRBJ2-1; D is unclear. Per the germline V gene, CDR1 is SNHLY and CDR2 is FYNNEI. The CDR3 has 13 residues. Trimming pared 4 bases from V and 4 bases from J, leaving 8 bases between.